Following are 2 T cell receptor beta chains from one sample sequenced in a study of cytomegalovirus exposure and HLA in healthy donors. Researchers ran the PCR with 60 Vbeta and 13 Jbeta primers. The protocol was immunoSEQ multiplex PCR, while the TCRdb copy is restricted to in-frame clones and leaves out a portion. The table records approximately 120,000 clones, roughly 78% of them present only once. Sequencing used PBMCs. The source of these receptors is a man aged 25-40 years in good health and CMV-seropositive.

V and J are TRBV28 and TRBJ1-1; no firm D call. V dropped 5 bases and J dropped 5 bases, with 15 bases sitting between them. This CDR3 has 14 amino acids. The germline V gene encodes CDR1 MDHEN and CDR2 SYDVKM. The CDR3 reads CASSLDGMGTEAFF. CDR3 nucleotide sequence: TGTGCCAGCAGTCTGGACGGGATGGGAACTGAAGCTTTCTTT.

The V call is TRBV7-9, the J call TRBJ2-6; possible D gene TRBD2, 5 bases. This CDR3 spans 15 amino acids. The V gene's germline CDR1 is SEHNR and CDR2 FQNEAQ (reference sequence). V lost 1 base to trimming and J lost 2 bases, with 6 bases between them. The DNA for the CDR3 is TGTGCCAGCAGCTTAGGAGGGACTGGGGCCAACGTCCTGACTTTC. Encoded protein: CASSLGGTGANVLTF.